Here is one T cell receptor beta chain with its context. Its specificity is unknown. This sample is drawn from a study of shared clonotypes between healthy human individuals. Study information: With ages of 18 to 49, the donors were a couple of women and a few men. Study results and caveats: Having only a few donors restricted how much genetic and exposure-history diversity was captured. An anticipated effect of sequencing depth on clonotype sharing among donors was recognized. Clonotypes that were shared across a handful of donors made up roughly 5% of naive CD4 clonotypes.

Here immunoSEQ multiplex PCR was the method, and the copy in TCRdb shows in-frame clones only, minus some. The repertoire consists of approximately 2,300,000 clones, with 92% occurring once and the leading ten covering 0.37%. Germline-derived CDR1 and CDR2 are MDHEN and SYDVKM. With 7 bases removed from V and 4 bases from J, the gap between germline ends came to 13 bases. The CDR3 has 14 amino acids. The clonotype comes from a man aged 18 to 30 in good health. Some clones in this sample may be carry-over from other donors' samples. This chain uses TRBV28 with TRBJ1-4; a possible D gene is TRBD1 (5 bases). What was sequenced was naive CD4+ T cells from PBMCs. Regarding subset: CD45RA+ positively selected. Here the CDR3 reads CASTDNRNNEKLFF. The CDR3 DNA follows: TGTGCCAGCACCGACAACAGGAATAATGAAAAACTGTTTTTT.